The 24 T cell receptor beta chains below all came from one sample that was sequenced in a study of CD8+ T cells in alopecia areata. As to treatment: oral pan-JAK inhibitor, 5-10 mg twice daily. Sequencing templates came from extracted RNA that was reverse transcribed into cDNA. TCRdb keeps only in-frame clones here, not all; method: immunoSEQ multiplex PCR. This sample has 270,000 or so clones, with roughly 64% found just once. Sequenced here: CD4+ T cells sorted from blood, sampled at week 24, from a patient treated with tofacitinib. These receptor sequences come from a human donor with alopecia areata.

This chain links TRBV7-2 with TRBJ1-6, with D possibly matching TRBD1 (5 bases). Germline assignment: CDR1 SGHTA and CDR2 FQGNSA. This CDR3 has 15 residues. The ends were cut back, 5 bases at V and 7 bases at J, with 15 bases in the middle. The CDR3 spells CASSRRQRTNSPLHF. The CDR3 DNA is TGTGCCAGCAGCCGACGACAGAGGACCAATTCACCCCTCCACTTT.

This chain connects TRBV5-8 to TRBJ2-1; D gene uncertain. Germline V gene sequence: CDR1 SGHTS, CDR2 YDEGEE. Trimming took off 0 bases at V and 8 bases at J, with 3 bases between the two ends. CDR3 length: 11 amino acids. CDR3 protein: CASSLADEQFF. The CDR3 coding sequence is TGTGCCAGCAGCTTGGCGGATGAGCAGTTCTTC.

The V call is TRBV7-9, the J call TRBJ1-1; 8 bases agree with TRBD1. The CDR3 sequence is 17 residues long. Per germline, CDR1 SEHNR and CDR2 FQNEAQ (reference sequence). V lost 5 bases, J lost 4 bases, and 15 bases stayed unmatched. This CDR3 reads CASSPIRQGRMGTEAFF. CDR3 in DNA: TGTGCCAGCAGCCCAATCAGACAGGGGAGGATGGGCACTGAAGCTTTCTTT.

This clone was seen a handful of times. The chain combines TRBV7-2 with TRBJ2-3; 9 nucleotides line up with TRBD1. This CDR3 spans 14 amino acids. The ends lost 5 bases at V and 2 bases at J; junction bases unmatched: 2. The V gene's germline CDR1 is SGHTA and CDR2 FQGNSA. In nucleotides, the CDR3 is TGTGCCAGCAGCCGGGACAGGGACACAGATACGCAGTATTTT. Its translation: CASSRDRDTDTQYF. Full variable domain (remainder filled in from reference TRBV7-2 and TRBJ2-3): GAGVSQSPSNKVTEKGKDVELRCDPISGHTALYWYRQSLGQGLEFLIYFQGNSAPDKSGLPSDRFSAERTGGSVSTLTIQRTQQEDSAVYLCASSRDRDTDTQYFGPGTRLTVL.

This clone has just a few counts. The gene calls are TRBV7-2 and TRBJ2-5, with 7 bases identical to TRBD2. CDR1 and CDR2 (germline): SGHTA, FQGNSA. V shed 0 bases, J shed 6 bases, and the junction held 4 bases outside the gene matches. The CDR3 sequence is 14 residues long. This chain's CDR3 is CASSLAGGSKTQYF. In nucleotides, the CDR3 is TGTGCCAGCAGCTTAGCGGGGGGGTCGAAGACCCAGTACTTC.

This clone was observed a handful of times. The chain carries TRBV30 and TRBJ1-2; a possible D gene is TRBD1 (6 bases). The CDR3 contains 15 residues. The germline gives CDR1 GTSNPN, CDR2 SVGIG (reference sequence). V lost 3 bases to trimming and J lost 3 bases, with 17 bases between them. The CDR3 coding sequence is TGTGCCTGGAGAAGGGGGGCAGGCAACGACTATGGCTACACCTTC. Its translation: CAWRRGAGNDYGYTF.

DNA for the CDR3: TGTGCCAGCAGTGGCAGGGTCGATCAGCCCCAGCATTTT. It codes for CASSGRVDQPQHF. The chain joins TRBV2 to TRBJ1-5, with a tentative D call TRBD1 (5 bases). The CDR3 totals 13 residues. Looked up from germline, CDR1 is SNHLY and CDR2 is FYNNEI. The V end lost 4 bases, the J end lost 5 bases, and 9 bases lay between the germline ends.

This sequence joins TRBV29-1 and TRBJ2-3; no clear D gene. CDR1 SQVTM and CDR2 ANQGSEA come from the germline V gene. The CDR3 consists of 14 residues. The germline V and J ends were trimmed by 2 bases and 1 base, with 10 bases remaining between them. The chain's CDR3 is CSVERGGGTDTQYF. In nucleotides, the CDR3 is TGCAGCGTTGAACGCGGCGGTGGCACAGATACGCAGTATTTT.

J is TRBJ1-1 and V is TRBV30, with a weak D call TRBD1 (5 bases). The V gene lost 4 bases and the J gene lost 5 bases, with 11 bases spanning the gap. Germline V lookup: CDR1 GTSNPN, CDR2 SVGIG (reference sequence). The CDR3 consists of 12 residues. CDR3 in DNA: TGTGCCTGGAAGGAGGGGCAGACTGAAGCTTTCTTT. Protein sequence: CAWKEGQTEAFF.

The chain has TRBV2 and TRBJ1-2; 9 nucleotides line up with TRBD1. Germline CDR1 and CDR2: SNHLY and FYNNEI. CDR3 length: 12 residues. After removal of 5 bases from V and 12 bases from J, the junction contained 7 bases not matched to a gene. CDR3 protein: CASSSDRGADTF. DNA for the CDR3: TGTGCCAGCAGTAGCGACAGGGGGGCGGACACCTTC.

This chain uses TRBV18 with TRBJ2-3; D possibly corresponds to TRBD2 (6 bases). Between the trimmed V and J ends, which lost 3 bases and 2 bases, there was a span of 12 bases. This CDR3 is built from 15 residues. CDR1 and CDR2 from the germline V gene are KGHSH and LQKENI. The CDR3 coding sequence is TGTGCCAGCTCACCGGCTCGGGGGAACACAGATACGCAGTATTTT. Translated, it gives CASSPARGNTDTQYF.

The sample holds a few counts of this clone. This same CDR3 is encoded by further DNA sequences in the sample. The chain joins TRBV7-9 to TRBJ2-7, with D unclear. Germline CDR1 and CDR2: SEHNR and FQNEAQ (reference sequence). The CDR3 runs 12 residues. V lost 5 bases, J lost 0 bases, and 5 bases lay in between. CDR3 DNA sequence: TGTGCCAGCAGCCCCTCCTCCTACGAGCAGTACTTC. It is translated as CASSPSSYEQYF.

J is TRBJ2-7 and V is TRBV2, with 8 bases aligning to TRBD1. The CDR3 spans 12 residues. Trimming at V came to 5 bases and at J to 9 bases, leaving 6 bases not matched to a gene. Per germline, CDR1 SNHLY and CDR2 FYNNEI. The CDR3 region is CASSYTGGVQYF. Here the CDR3 DNA reads TGTGCCAGCAGTTACACAGGGGGAGTGCAGTACTTC.

The CDR3 nucleotides read TGTGCCAGCAGTGACACGGGGACCCACGAGCAGTACTTC. Encoded protein: CASSDTGTHEQYF. J is TRBJ2-7 and V is TRBV25-1; perhaps D is TRBD1 or TRBD2 (5 bases each). Germline CDR1 is MGHDK and CDR2 is SYGVNS. The CDR3 is 13 residues long. Trimming shortened V by 3 bases and J by 5 bases, and 11 bases separated the two germline ends.

The chain couples TRBV6-5 to TRBJ2-5; 8 nucleotides align to TRBD1. The V and J ends lost 4 bases and 5 bases, in that order; junction bases with no gene match: 3. The CDR3 is 13 amino acids. Germline CDR1 is MNHEY and CDR2 is SVGAGI. The CDR3 protein is CASSSSGGETQYF. CDR3 DNA: TGTGCCAGCAGTTCGTCAGGGGGCGAGACCCAGTACTTC.

There are a few counts of this clone. The rearrangement links TRBV30 to TRBJ1-4; possibly TRBD1 for D (6 bases). The CDR3 length is 13 residues. The germline V gene has CDR1 GTSNPN and CDR2 SVGIG (reference sequence). The V gene lost 5 bases and the J gene lost 4 bases, with 11 bases spanning the gap. The CDR3: CAWRTDFNEKLFF. The CDR3 DNA is TGTGCCTGGCGGACAGACTTTAATGAAAAACTGTTTTTT. The complete variable domain, with remaining parts taken from reference TRBV30 and TRBJ1-4, reads SQTIHQWPATLVQPVGSPLSLECTVEGTSNPNLYWYRQAAGRGLQLLFYSVGIGQISSEVPQNLSASRPQDRQFILSSKKLLLSDSGFYLCAWRTDFNEKLFFGSGTQLSVL.

This chain links TRBV5-6 with TRBJ2-6, with TRBD2 identical over 10 bases. The CDR3 totals 16 residues. After removal of 2 bases from V and 2 bases from J, the junction contained 1 base not matched to a gene. From germline, CDR1 is SGHDT and CDR2 YYEEEE. This chain's CDR3 is CASSLGTSAGANVLTF. The CDR3 bases are TGTGCCAGCAGCTTAGGGACTAGCGCTGGGGCCAACGTCCTGACTTTC.

The rearrangement joins TRBV4-1 to TRBJ2-3; D gene ambiguous. V was clipped by 1 base and J by 4 bases, with 21 bases between them. Germline loops: CDR1 MGHRA, CDR2 YSYEKL. CDR3 length: 18 amino acids. The CDR3 DNA reads as TGCGCCAGCAGCCAAGGTGCGGCGCGGACCCCACGAGCAGATACGCAGTATTTT. Translation gives CASSQGAARTPRADTQYF.

This chain links TRBV4-2 with TRBJ1-1; D gene unclear. This CDR3 region has 13 residues. The V gene's germline CDR1 is LGHNA and CDR2 YNFKEQ. V lost 0 bases and J lost 6, with 8 bases in between. In nucleotides, the CDR3 is TGTGCCAGCAGCCAAGATACTCGATCTGAAGCTTTCTTT. This gives the protein CASSQDTRSEAFF.

In DNA, the CDR3 is TGTGCCAGCAGTTCCCCTTTGGGGGGGGCGTTCTTC. Its protein product is CASSSPLGGAFF. The genes are TRBV6-1 and TRBJ2-1, with D perhaps TRBD2 (7 bases). This CDR3 has 12 amino acids. The germline gives CDR1 MNHNS, CDR2 SASEGT. Trimming cost V 5 bases and J 15 bases, with 17 bases left between them.

This clone is a singleton in its sample. The chain links TRBV2 to TRBJ2-5, with 7 nucleotides matching TRBD1. Trimming took 4 bases from V and 2 from J; bases not matched to a gene: 1. This CDR3 contains 13 residues. CDR1 is SNHLY, CDR2 FYNNEI, per germline. The CDR3 sequence: CASSVQGQETQYF. In DNA form, the CDR3 reads TGTGCCAGCAGTGTACAGGGGCAAGAGACCCAGTACTTC.

Written as DNA, the CDR3 is TGTGCCAGCAGACACGGGACAGGGGGGTCCTACGAGCAGTACTTC. It specifies CASRHGTGGSYEQYF. V gene TRBV6-5 combines with J gene TRBJ2-7, with TRBD1 matching 11 bases. J gave up 1 base and V 6 bases, and 5 bases lay outside the gene matches. The CDR3 spans 15 residues. In germline, CDR1 is MNHEY, CDR2 SVGAGI.

The V call is TRBV15, the J call TRBJ2-5; possibly TRBD1 or TRBD2 for D (5 bases each). CDR1 and CDR2 (germline): LNHNV, YYDKDF (reference sequence). CDR3 length: 15 residues. V dropped 1 base and J dropped 4 bases, with 13 bases sitting between them. The CDR3 DNA reads as TGTGCCACCAGCAGAGGAATGGGGGTTGGAGAGACCCAGTACTTC. This sequence encodes CATSRGMGVGETQYF.

The chain combines TRBV6-5 with TRBJ1-2; weak D call: TRBD1 (5 bases). V lost 5 bases and J 8 bases, leaving 15 bases between the germline ends. There are 13 residues in the CDR3. Germline loops: CDR1 MNHEY, CDR2 SVGAGI. CDR3 region: CASSRGLKGGYTF. In DNA form, the CDR3 reads TGTGCCAGCAGTCGGGGACTGAAGGGAGGCTACACCTTC.